This TCR beta chain derives from a study of identical twins. This clonotype was seen repeatedly, ten times or more. Its antigen is not identified. The authors used template switching to add a universal primer site and gave cDNA unique molecular identifiers. TCRdb re-analysed the 5' RACE reads in MiXCR, keeping a single row per CDR3 protein. The sample records about 810,000 distinct CDR3 sequences, 9% to 15% being singletons. Study conclusions and caveats: There were fewer insertions in abundant cord blood beta clonotypes, but memory repertoires showed no such pattern. Sharing of beta out-of-frame sequences by twins showed a weaker excess.

Only healthy Caucasians were included as donors. This CDR3 spans 15 amino acids. CDR1 is LNHDA, CDR2 SQIVND, per germline (reference sequence). V was pared by 9 bases and J by 0 bases, with 6 bases of the junction left unmatched. The same data also contributed to another study, on yellow fever vaccine responses in identical twins.

The J gene is TRBJ2-1, the V gene TRBV19, with 9 nucleotides matching TRBD2. Material for sequencing was PBMCs. The sequence was collected from a woman aged 18-30 years in good health. The CDR3 bases are TGTGCCAGCAGCATTAGCGGGGGCTCCTACAATGAGCAGTTCTTC. Its protein product is CASSISGGSYNEQFF. Using reference TRBV19 and TRBJ2-1 for the parts outside the CDR3, the full variable domain is DGGITQSPKYLFRKEGQNVTLSCEQNLNHDAMYWYRQDPGQGLRLIYYSQIVNDFQKGDIAEGYSVSREKKESFPLTVTSAQKNPTAFYLCASSISGGSYNEQFFGPGTRLTVL.